This T cell receptor beta chain was found in a study of OX40 agonist ivuxolimab in advanced cancers. Study details: Mean age 60 years, range 23 to 79; around 80% male. Among those treated, three patients had partial responses, one with hepatocellular carcinoma and two with cutaneous melanoma.

CDR3 length: 15 amino acids. The V gene lost 4 bases and the J gene lost 5 bases, with 17 bases spanning the gap. Germline loops: CDR1 LGHNA, CDR2 YNFKEQ. As regards this clone: Antigen specificity is unknown.

Excluded were patients having autoimmune disease history or systemic immunosuppression. General study points: CD4+ and CD8+ blood T cells expanded clonally by week 6 at 0.1 to 3.0 mg/kg.

Libraries were prepared by immunoSEQ multiplex PCR; TCRdb keeps only in-frame clonotypes and omits some of them. The table records about 36,000 clones, 65% to 85% of them present only once. The sample here was CD4+ or CD8+ T cells sorted from blood, taken in a trial of the OX40 agonist ivuxolimab. The source of this sequence is an adult with an advanced solid tumor such as melanoma, head and neck, liver or kidney cancer. The chain carries TRBV4-2 and TRBJ2-5, with D perhaps TRBD2 (7 bases). The CDR3 DNA reads TGTGCCAGCAGCCCTCTAGAGGGGGGGGTTGAGACCCAGTACTTC. It specifies CASSPLEGGVETQYF.